The clone carrying this T cell receptor beta chain was seen once. Antigen specificity is unknown. Stated time point: week 47, end of study. Every vaccination contained 300 ug of the mutant IDH1 20-mer peptide and was paired with topical imiquimod. Assay used: immunoSEQ multiplex PCR; TCRdb lists only in-frame clones, some missing. Here the sample spans 56,000 or so clones, approximately 76% being singletons. This sample is drawn from a study of a mutant IDH1 vaccine in newly diagnosed glioma. Source: PBMCs, taken from a glioma patient whose treatment included an IDH1 peptide vaccine. The TCR was taken from a woman aged 35 to 49 with glioma. Some clones in this sample may be carry-over from other donors' samples.

The CDR3 nucleotides read TGTGCCAGCAGCCAACGCCAGGGTGTCTATGGCTACACCTTC. Protein: CASSQRQGVYGYTF. The chain couples TRBV14 to TRBJ1-2; D may be TRBD1 (5 bases). CDR3 length: 14 amino acids. V lost 2 bases, J lost 4 bases, and 11 bases lay in between. Germline V gene data show CDR1 as SGHDN and CDR2 as FVKESK. The full variable domain, with the rest looked up from reference TRBV14 and TRBJ1-2, is EAGVTQFPSHSVIEKGQTVTLRCDPISGHDNLYWYRRVMGKEIKFLLHFVKESKQDESGMPNNRFLAERTGGTYSTLKVQPAELEDSGVYFCASSQRQGVYGYTFGSGTRLTVV.